The text below deals with one T cell receptor beta chain. The data were obtained in a study of T cell changes during pregnancy in multiple sclerosis. There are 14 residues in the CDR3. With 0 bases removed from V and 4 bases from J, the gap between germline ends came to 8 bases. Germline V lookup: CDR1 SGHKS, CDR2 YYEKEE (reference sequence). Method: immunoSEQ multiplex PCR; TCRdb's copy keeps in-frame clones and lacks some. Counted here are around 40,000 clones, roughly 91% occurring once; the ten biggest clones make up roughly 0.67%. This material consisted of CD4+ T cells from peripheral blood mononuclear cells, taken in the third trimester of pregnancy. The TCR sequence derives from a female donor with multiple sclerosis, enrolled in a pregnancy study. The genes are TRBV5-5 and TRBJ1-5; D is possibly TRBD1 (6 bases). The CDR3 nucleotides are TGTGCCAGCAGCTTGGACAGGGTGAATCAGCCCCAGCATTTT. This sequence encodes CASSLDRVNQPQHF.